The 16 T cell receptor beta chains presented below share a single source sample, sequenced in a study of T cell responses to AZD1222 COVID-19 vaccine. The method was immunoSEQ multiplex PCR; TCRdb's version includes in-frame clones alone and lacks a portion of them. Counted here are some 120,000 clones, 93% occurring once; the ten biggest clones make up 2.9%. This specimen consisted of peripheral blood, obtained on day 0 of AZD1222 vaccination. The receptors derive from an adult in good health.

The V call is TRBV7-2, the J call TRBJ2-7; TRBD2 agrees at 8 bases. The CDR3 sequence is 15 residues long. Losses at the gene ends were 1 base for V and 7 bases for J; bases not matched to a gene: 9. In germline, CDR1 is SGHTA, CDR2 FQGNSA. The CDR3 nucleotides are TGTGCCAGCAGCTTAGAAGGGACTAGAGGGGGAGAGCAGTACTTC. Its translation is CASSLEGTRGGEQYF.

This sequence joins TRBV5-7 and TRBJ2-2, with 8 bases lining up with TRBD2. TRBV5-7 is filed as an ORF, its function uncertain. The CDR3 contains 15 residues. Trimming removed 3 bases from V and 5 bases from J; junction bases left unmatched: 6. The CDR3 reads CASSSGLAGTGELFF. The DNA of the CDR3 is TGTGCCAGCAGCTCAGGACTAGCAGGGACCGGGGAGCTGTTTTTT.

This chain uses TRBV5-4 with TRBJ2-3; 8 bases fit TRBD2. V was pared by 2 bases and J by 1 base, with 3 bases of the junction left unmatched. The V gene's germline CDR1 is SGHNT and CDR2 YYREEE (reference sequence). CDR3 size: 15 residues. In DNA, the CDR3 is TGTGCCAGCAGCTTTGTCGGGGGGGGCACAGATACGCAGTATTTT. It translates to CASSFVGGGTDTQYF.

The chain is built from TRBV5-1 and TRBJ2-1; D is possibly TRBD1 (6 bases). CDR3 size: 12 residues. V was pared by 7 bases and J by 6 bases, with 11 bases between. In germline, CDR1 is SGHRS, CDR2 YFSETQ. The CDR3 sequence is CASQGMTNEQFF. CDR3 sequence (DNA): TGCGCCAGCCAGGGGATGACCAATGAGCAGTTCTTC. Based on the CDR3 plus reference TRBV5-1 and TRBJ2-1, the full variable domain is KAGVTQTPRYLIKTRGQQVTLSCSPISGHRSVSWYQQTPGQGLQFLFEYFSETQRNKGNFPGRFSGRQFSNSRSEMNVSTLELGDSALYLCASQGMTNEQFFGPGTRLTVL.

This rearrangement joins TRBV3-1 (or the pseudogene TRBV3-2) to TRBJ2-2, with D possibly being TRBD1 (5 bases). V was trimmed by 0 bases and J by 0 bases, leaving 14 bases between them. Germline V gene data show CDR1 as LGHDT and CDR2 as YNNKEL (reference sequence). CDR3 length: 18 residues. The chain's CDR3 is CASSQDYLGQTNTGELFF. The CDR3 DNA sequence: TGTGCCAGCAGCCAAGATTATTTGGGGCAGACGAACACCGGGGAGCTGTTTTTT.

The chain has TRBV10-3 and TRBJ1-2, with 7 bases matching TRBD1. Germline lookup yields CDR1 ENHRY and CDR2 SYGVKD. After removal of 10 bases from V and 6 bases from J, the junction contained 5 bases not matched to a gene. CDR3 length equals 11 residues. This CDR3 is CATRQGDGYTF. DNA for the CDR3: TGTGCCACCCGACAGGGAGATGGCTACACCTTC.

The gene calls are TRBV5-1 and TRBJ1-1; no clear D. With 4 bases removed from V and 5 bases from J, the gap between germline ends came to 18 bases. This CDR3 contains 15 residues. Germline-derived CDR1 and CDR2 are SGHRS and YFSETQ. The CDR3 loop reads CASSHQFGDATEAFF. The CDR3 DNA reads TGCGCCAGCAGCCATCAGTTTGGGGATGCTACTGAAGCTTTCTTT.

The chain links TRBV19 to TRBJ1-5, with 10 nucleotides matching TRBD1. J lost 3 bases, V lost 9 bases, and 5 bases had no gene match. The germline CDR1 and CDR2 sequences are LNHDA and SQIVND (reference sequence). The CDR3 has 14 amino acids. In DNA, the CDR3 is TGTGCCAGCCGGACAGGGGGATCCAATCAGCCCCAGCATTTT. Protein sequence: CASRTGGSNQPQHF.

The chain is built from TRBV5-1 and TRBJ1-3, with TRBD1 as a possible D gene (5 bases). The CDR3 contains 15 residues. V lost 4 bases, J lost 0 bases, and 11 bases lay in between. Germline CDR1 SGHRS, CDR2 YFSETQ. CDR3 protein: CASSIEGNSGNTIYF. CDR3 nucleotides: TGCGCCAGCAGCATAGAGGGGAACTCTGGAAACACCATATATTTT.

This sequence joins TRBV28 and TRBJ1-4; D uncertain. CDR3 length: 16 amino acids. V lost 6 bases, J lost 2 bases, and 16 bases lay in between. The germline V gene has CDR1 MDHEN and CDR2 SYDVKM. The CDR3 protein is CASSSPGRETNEKLFF. The DNA for the CDR3 is TGTGCCAGCAGCTCCCCTGGGCGGGAGACTAATGAAAAACTGTTTTTT.

The chain recombines TRBV7-8 with TRBJ2-7, with D uncertain. Germline values: CDR1 SGHVS, CDR2 FQNEAQ. This CDR3 region has 15 residues. V dropped 5 bases and J dropped 7 bases, with 21 bases sitting between them. CDR3: CASSRSGVRLNEQYF. The DNA for the CDR3 is TGTGCCAGCAGCAGATCAGGAGTACGTCTTAATGAGCAGTACTTC.

DNA for the CDR3: TGCGCCAGCAGCTTCTACGAGAACACTGAAGCTTTCTTT. Translated: CASSFYENTEAFF. This rearrangement joins TRBV5-1 to TRBJ1-1; D not certain. The V gene lost 2 bases and the J gene lost 1 base, with 6 bases spanning the gap. The CDR3 extends over 13 amino acids. CDR1 SGHRS and CDR2 YFSETQ come from the germline V gene. The whole variable domain, remainder taken from reference TRBV5-1 and TRBJ1-1, is KAGVTQTPRYLIKTRGQQVTLSCSPISGHRSVSWYQQTPGQGLQFLFEYFSETQRNKGNFPGRFSGRQFSNSRSEMNVSTLELGDSALYLCASSFYENTEAFFGQGTRLTVV.

This clone has more than one count but fewer than ten. The genes are TRBV6-5 and TRBJ1-5, with 7 bases that match TRBD1. The CDR3 spans 15 residues. The junction had 8 bases not matched to a gene; V was cut back by 6 bases and J by 3 bases. From germline, CDR1 is MNHEY and CDR2 SVGAGI. The CDR3 nucleotides read TGTGCCAGCAGCCAAGGGACAGCCTTCAATCAGCCCCAGCATTTT. Protein: CASSQGTAFNQPQHF.

The rearrangement joins TRBV19 to TRBJ2-7, with a possible D match to TRBD2 (5 bases). This CDR3 contains 13 residues. Germline CDR1 is LNHDA and CDR2 is SQIVND (reference sequence). Trimming cost V 7 bases and J 1 base, with 11 bases left between them. In DNA, the CDR3 is TGTGCCAGTAATCAAGGAGGTTCCTACGAGCAGTACTTC. Amino acid sequence: CASNQGGSYEQYF.

The chain recombines TRBV10-3 with TRBJ1-6; the D is unclear. Trimming pared 7 bases from V and 4 bases from J, leaving 11 bases between. CDR1 and CDR2 (germline): ENHRY, SYGVKD. The CDR3 is made up of 14 amino acids. CDR3 sequence: CAITPGSYNSPLHF. The CDR3 DNA sequence: TGTGCCATCACCCCGGGATCTTATAATTCACCCCTCCACTTT.

The chain carries TRBV2 and TRBJ2-7, with 11 nucleotides matching TRBD2. V lost 6 bases to trimming and J lost 4 bases; unmatched junction nucleotides: 8. Germline values: CDR1 SNHLY, CDR2 FYNNEI. The CDR3 loop spans 15 amino acids. CDR3 protein: CASRVRLAGPYEQYF. CDR3 coding DNA: TGTGCCAGCAGGGTCAGACTAGCGGGGCCATACGAGCAGTACTTC.